What follows are 23 T cell receptor beta chains derived from one specimen sequenced in a study of shared T cell receptors in the human thymus. This table comes from immunoSEQ multiplex PCR, and its TCRdb copy is limited to in-frame clones, with some not included. The sample gives about 710,000 clones, 87% of which show up once; about 0.0094% is in the top ten. Another study also made use of these data, one on human thymus T cells.

Material for sequencing was thymocytes. These receptors were taken from a boy in the first two years of life with a congenital heart defect.

The chain links TRBV5-1 to TRBJ2-3; D might be TRBD2 (5 bases). CDR1 and CDR2 from the germline V gene are SGHRS and YFSETQ. This CDR3 contains 13 residues. The germline V and J ends were trimmed by 4 bases and 6 bases, with 12 bases remaining between them. CDR3 DNA: TGCGCCAGCAGCCACGGACTTTCGGATACGCAGTATTTT. Its translation is CASSHGLSDTQYF. Full variable domain (missing parts from reference TRBV5-1 and TRBJ2-3): KAGVTQTPRYLIKTRGQQVTLSCSPISGHRSVSWYQQTPGQGLQFLFEYFSETQRNKGNFPGRFSGRQFSNSRSEMNVSTLELGDSALYLCASSHGLSDTQYFGPGTRLTVL.

V and J are TRBV6-1 and TRBJ2-7; D possibly corresponds to TRBD1 (6 bases). Germline V gene lookup returns CDR1 MNHNS and CDR2 SASEGT. There are 15 residues in the CDR3. V was clipped by 7 bases and J by 3 bases, with 19 bases between them. As DNA, the CDR3 is TGTGCCAGCAAAGTAACAGGGTTCCAGGGCTACGAGCAGTACTTC. Translation gives CASKVTGFQGYEQYF.

The gene calls are TRBV9 and TRBJ2-2; D call uncertain. Looked up from germline, CDR1 is SGDLS and CDR2 is YYNGEE. The length of the CDR3 is 13 residues. Trimming cost V 0 bases and J 5 bases, with 5 bases left between them. CDR3 sequence (DNA): TGTGCCAGCAGCGTAGCTCAGACCGGGGAGCTGTTTTTT. It specifies CASSVAQTGELFF.

The chain carries TRBV11-2 and TRBJ2-6; perhaps TRBD1 as D (6 bases). This CDR3 is built from 17 residues. Trimming took off 4 bases at V and 2 bases at J, with 15 bases between the two ends. The germline CDR1 and CDR2 sequences are SGHAT and FQNNGV. Here the CDR3 DNA reads TGTGCCAGCAGCTGGGACATTACCTATCCTGGGGCCAACGTCCTGACTTTC. This codes for CASSWDITYPGANVLTF.

The genes are TRBV27 and TRBJ1-2; the D gene is possibly TRBD1 (5 bases). V was trimmed by 3 bases and J by 4 bases, leaving 12 bases between them. This CDR3 region has 14 residues. CDR1 is MNHEY and CDR2 is SMNVEV in the germline V gene (reference sequence). The CDR3 here is CASSLSGIGYGYTF. CDR3 DNA sequence: TGTGCCAGCAGTTTGTCAGGGATCGGCTATGGCTACACCTTC.

The chain uses TRBV28 and TRBJ2-4; 8 nucleotides agree with TRBD1. Germline CDR1 MDHEN, CDR2 SYDVKM. V lost 6 bases to trimming and J lost 4 bases; unmatched junction nucleotides: 5. The CDR3 covers 14 residues. In DNA form, the CDR3 reads TGTGCCAGCAGCCCCAACAGGGGGAAAAACATTCAGTACTTC. Translation gives CASSPNRGKNIQYF.

V gene TRBV6-6 combines with J gene TRBJ2-3; D is undetermined. V was shortened by 6 bases and J by 6 bases, with 7 bases between the two germline ends. The CDR3 contains 11 residues. Germline V gene sequence: CDR1 MNHNY, CDR2 SVGAGI (reference sequence). This CDR3 is CASSTWDTQYF. CDR3 sequence (DNA): TGTGCCAGCAGCACATGGGATACGCAGTATTTT.

The chain couples TRBV4-3 to TRBJ2-1; no firm D call. Germline V gene sequence: CDR1 LGHNA, CDR2 YSLEER. V lost 0 bases and J lost 8, with 11 bases in between. The CDR3 extends over 14 amino acids. The CDR3 sequence: CASSQESLADEQFF. CDR3 nucleotide sequence: TGCGCCAGCAGCCAAGAAAGTCTCGCGGATGAGCAGTTCTTC.

This sequence joins TRBV18 and TRBJ2-7; TRBD1 aligns across 11 bases. This CDR3 region has 15 residues. Looked up from germline, CDR1 is KGHSH and CDR2 is LQKENI. Unmatched junction bases numbered 2, after V lost 2 bases and J lost 2 bases. The CDR3 DNA reads as TGTGCCAGCTCACCAGTGGGACAGGGGGCCTACGAGCAGTACTTC. Protein product: CASSPVGQGAYEQYF.

The chain is built from TRBV7-6 and TRBJ2-7; a weak D match, TRBD2 (5 bases). Germline V gene data show CDR1 as SGHVS and CDR2 as FNYEAQ. The CDR3 loop spans 14 amino acids. V gave up 1 base and J gave up 0 bases, with 7 bases separating them. The CDR3: CASSLVGSSYEQYF. The CDR3 DNA follows: TGTGCCAGCAGCTTAGTAGGGAGCTCCTACGAGCAGTACTTC.

The CDR3 is CASSLRVTNHPGELFF. The CDR3 nucleotides read TGTGCCAGCAGCTTAAGGGTGACTAATCACCCCGGGGAGCTGTTTTTT. The J gene is TRBJ2-2, the V gene TRBV7-2; tentative D call: TRBD2 (5 bases). The CDR3 runs to 16 residues. V shed 2 bases and J shed 6 bases, with 16 bases lying between them. The germline CDR1 and CDR2 sequences are SGHTA and FQGNSA.

The chain uses TRBV25-1 and TRBJ2-1; D might be TRBD1 (6 bases). The CDR3 totals 14 residues. Per the germline V gene, CDR1 is MGHDK and CDR2 is SYGVNS. Trimming pared 2 bases from V and 7 bases from J, leaving 12 bases between. The CDR3 sequence: CASSERQGLNEQFF. DNA for the CDR3: TGTGCCAGCAGTGAACGGCAGGGGCTGAATGAGCAGTTCTTC.

The chain links TRBV18 to TRBJ1-5; maybe TRBD1 (6 bases). Germline assignment: CDR1 KGHSH and CDR2 LQKENI. The CDR3 loop spans 15 amino acids. With 1 base removed from V and 6 bases from J, the gap between germline ends came to 13 bases. In DNA, the CDR3 is TGTGCCAGCTCACCACTGCCCAGCAGGGGTCAGCCCCAGCATTTT. Residues: CASSPLPSRGQPQHF.

J is TRBJ1-1 and V is TRBV5-4; TRBD1 is a possible D gene (5 bases). Germline-derived CDR1 and CDR2 are SGHNT and YYREEE (reference sequence). The CDR3 has 14 residues. V lost 2 bases and J 1 base, leaving 9 bases between the germline ends. The DNA of the CDR3 is TGTGCCAGCAGCTTAGGACACGAGAACACTGAAGCTTTCTTT. This sequence encodes CASSLGHENTEAFF.

The chain uses TRBV5-4 and TRBJ2-1; 10 bases match TRBD2. CDR3 length: 16 residues. J gave up 6 bases and V 4 bases, and 10 bases lay outside the gene matches. Germline V gene data show CDR1 as SGHNT and CDR2 as YYREEE (reference sequence). The CDR3 nucleotides read TGTGCCAGCAGCCGGCCGGGAGCGGGAGGGGCCAATGAGCAGTTCTTC. It is translated as CASSRPGAGGANEQFF.

The chain combines TRBV29-1 with TRBJ2-1; 11 positions agree with TRBD2. J was trimmed by 4 bases and V by 6 bases; bases with no gene match: 5. From germline, CDR1 is SQVTM and CDR2 ANQGSEA. CDR3 size: 14 residues. CDR3 nucleotides: TGCAGCGTCCACCTAGCGGGGGGTTACAATGAGCAGTTCTTC. As protein: CSVHLAGGYNEQFF.

Regarding this clone: At one of its ends the junction is not consistent with the germline gene, which may arise from a read error. The chain has TRBV28 and TRBJ2-3, with D possibly matching TRBD1 (6 bases). The CDR3 sequence is 13 residues long. CDR1 and CDR2 from the germline V gene are MDHEN and SYDVKM. CDR3 nucleotide sequence: TGTGCCAGCAGTTTAAGGGGACAAGATCCGCAGTATTTT. Encoded protein: CASSLRGQDPQYF.

The gene calls are TRBV15 and TRBJ2-2, with D perhaps TRBD1 (6 bases). V was cut by 0 bases and J by 5 bases, with 7 bases left in between. In germline, CDR1 is LNHNV, CDR2 YYDKDF (reference sequence). This CDR3 spans 14 amino acids. The CDR3 is CATSRDRGTGELFF. CDR3 DNA: TGTGCCACCAGCAGAGACAGGGGTACCGGGGAGCTGTTTTTT.

CDR3 loop: CATSSRDRAGGAGELFF. CDR3 bases: TGTGCCACCAGCTCCAGGGACAGAGCGGGAGGGGCCGGGGAGCTGTTTTTT. J is TRBJ2-2 and V is TRBV15; the match to TRBD2 covers 10 bases. V shed 5 bases, J shed 6 bases, and the junction held 12 bases outside the gene matches. The CDR3 runs 17 residues. Germline V gene lookup returns CDR1 LNHNV and CDR2 YYDKDF (reference sequence).

The chain has TRBV28 and TRBJ1-1; 7 nucleotides agree with TRBD1. This CDR3 is built from 15 residues. V lost 6 bases, J lost 0 bases, and 7 bases stayed unmatched. Germline V CDR1 and CDR2: MDHEN, SYDVKM. CDR3 protein: CASSPGQRLNTEAFF. In nucleotides, the CDR3 is TGTGCCAGCAGCCCGGGACAGCGATTGAACACTGAAGCTTTCTTT.

This sequence joins TRBV28 and TRBJ1-3; tentative D call: TRBD1 (5 bases). V was pared by 4 bases and J by 8 bases, with 12 bases between. The V gene's germline CDR1 is MDHEN and CDR2 SYDVKM. The CDR3 covers 13 residues. The CDR3: CASSSPQGDTIYF. The CDR3 DNA reads TGTGCCAGCAGTTCCCCCCAGGGTGACACCATATATTTT.

The J gene is TRBJ2-7, the V gene TRBV28, with 8 positions matching TRBD1. Germline values: CDR1 MDHEN, CDR2 SYDVKM. Trimming removed 5 bases from V and 4 bases from J; junction bases left unmatched: 1. The CDR3 covers 12 residues. CDR3 nucleotide sequence: TGTGCCAGCAGTCGACAGGGGTACGAGCAGTACTTC. Protein: CASSRQGYEQYF.

The rearrangement links TRBV5-6 to TRBJ1-1, with D possibly TRBD1 on 5 matching bases. Deletions cut 1 base from V and 1 base from J, with 11 bases between. The length of the CDR3 is 15 residues. Germline loops: CDR1 SGHDT, CDR2 YYEEEE. The CDR3 reads CASSLMRGPNTEAFF. The CDR3 DNA follows: TGTGCCAGCAGCTTGATGCGGGGACCGAACACTGAAGCTTTCTTT. Drawing the rest from reference TRBV5-6 and TRBJ1-1, the complete variable domain is DAGVTQSPTHLIKTRGQQVTLRCSPKSGHDTVSWYQQALGQGPQFIFQYYEEEERQRGNFPDRFSGHQFPNYSSELNVNALLLGDSALYLCASSLMRGPNTEAFFGQGTRLTVV.